This T cell receptor (beta chain) comes out of a study of shared clonotypes between healthy human individuals. The repertoire was sequenced with immunoSEQ multiplex PCR; TCRdb's copy has only in-frame clones and lacks some. The sample lists about 680,000 clones; 60% to 80% were seen once. Worth noting for this clone: No antigen is known for it.

CD45RA-negative memory and CD45RA+ naive subsets were split from the CD4+ cells. The CDR3 sequence is 17 residues long. Germline-derived CDR1 and CDR2 are MGHRA and YSYEKL. The ends were cut back, 1 base at V and 4 bases at J, with 19 bases in the middle. General study points: Clonotypes not shared had lower generation probabilities than those common to all four donors. Memory subsets had estimated richness that was generally smaller than that of naive subsets. An effect of sequencing depth on clonotype sharing among donors was expected.

The chain uses TRBV4-1 and TRBJ1-2; the D gene is possibly TRBD1 (5 bases). The clonotype originates from a woman aged 25 to 39 in good health. Sequenced sample: memory CD4+ T cells sorted from blood. The subset denotes: CD45RA-negative fraction. The CDR3 reads CASSQGFVRGVGYGYTF. The CDR3 bases are TGCGCCAGCAGCCAAGGGTTCGTCCGGGGGGTCGGCTATGGCTACACCTTC.